A selection of T cell receptor beta chains follows, all from one sample in a study of cytomegalovirus exposure and HLA in healthy donors. Assay used: immunoSEQ multiplex PCR; TCRdb lists only in-frame clones, some missing. The repertoire holds about 160,000 clones, about nine tenths seen once, with around a tenth in the top ten. The sample taken for sequencing was PBMCs. These receptors came from a woman under 30 in good health and CMV-seropositive. Each CDR3 is given with its conserved first and last residue. A D gene is named only where the DNA matches it firmly. Only some rows state a clone size, as once, few, many or a class for expanded clones.

CDR3aa	CDR3nt	j_gene	v_gene	d_gene	abundance
CASSLVRGRTEAFF	TGTGCCAGCAGCTTAGTACGTGGCAGGACTGAAGCTTTCTTT	TRBJ1-1	TRBV13	-	once
CASSLGAANTQYF	TGTGCCAGCAGCTTAGGCGCGGCGAATACGCAGTATTTT	TRBJ2-3	TRBV7-8	-	-
CASSQGANRDGYQPQHF	TGCGCCAGCAGCCAAGGGGCGAACAGGGACGGGTATCAGCCCCAGCATTTT	TRBJ1-5	TRBV4-3	-	many
CASSQGQQGVTEAFF	TGTGCCAGCAGCCAAGGTCAACAGGGGGTCACTGAAGCTTTCTTT	TRBJ1-1	TRBV4-2	TRBD1	-
CASSPPPSGTNTGELFF	TGTGCCAGCTCACCACCACCTAGCGGGACGAACACCGGGGAGCTGTTTTTT	TRBJ2-2	TRBV18	TRBD2	-
CSATWGRDEAFF	TGCAGCGCGACCTGGGGGAGGGATGAAGCTTTCTTT	TRBJ1-1	TRBV29-1	-	-
CASSRNIDSNQPQHF	TGCGCCAGCAGCCGAAACATCGATAGCAATCAGCCCCAGCATTTT	TRBJ1-5	TRBV4-1	-	few
CSTSSGSTDTQYF	TGCAGCACCTCTAGCGGGAGCACAGATACGCAGTATTTT	TRBJ2-3	TRBV29-1	TRBD2	-
CASSQAGTDTQYF	TGTGCCAGCAGTCAAGCGGGAACAGATACGCAGTATTTT	TRBJ2-3	TRBV27	TRBD2	-
CASSQGGLVREQYF	TGCGCCAGCAGCCAAGGGGGACTAGTTCGCGAGCAGTACTTC	TRBJ2-7	TRBV4-1	TRBD2	-
CASSIEGSGRGSSYEQYF	TGTGCCAGCAGTATAGAGGGTAGCGGCCGGGGGAGCTCCTACGAGCAGTACTTC	TRBJ2-7	TRBV7-6	-	-
CASSSPGQGLYEQYF	TGTGCCAGCAGTTCCCCGGGACAGGGACTCTACGAGCAGTACTTC	TRBJ2-7	TRBV6-5	TRBD1	-
CASSPRGGGETQYF	TGTGCCAGCAGCCCGCGGGGAGGGGGGGAGACCCAGTACTTC	TRBJ2-5	TRBV11-2	-	-
CASSHSEQVHEQYF	TGTGCCAGCAGCCATTCCGAACAGGTCCACGAGCAGTACTTC	TRBJ2-7	TRBV4-2	-	-
CASSADRDQPQHF	TGTGCCAGCAGCGCCGACAGGGACCAGCCCCAGCATTTT	TRBJ1-5	TRBV7-3	TRBD1	-
CASSLVAGGSNEQFF	TGTGCCAGCAGTTTAGTAGCGGGAGGTTCGAATGAGCAGTTCTTC	TRBJ2-1	TRBV28	TRBD2	-
CASSGDRAVDEQFF	TGTGCCAGCAGTGGGGACAGGGCTGTAGATGAGCAGTTCTTC	TRBJ2-1	TRBV6-1	TRBD1	many
CASRRTGGTEAFF	TGTGCCAGCAGACGAACAGGGGGCACTGAAGCTTTCTTT	TRBJ1-1	TRBV11-3	TRBD1	-
CAWSLGRRDEQFF	TGTGCCTGGAGTCTGGGGAGAAGGGATGAGCAGTTCTTC	TRBJ2-1	TRBV30	-	-
CASSLYPSGSSTDTQYF	TGTGCCAGCAGCTTATATCCTAGCGGGAGTAGCACAGATACGCAGTATTTT	TRBJ2-3	TRBV11-1	TRBD2	-
CVSTIYYGYTF	TGTGTCTCAACAATTTACTATGGCTACACCTTC	TRBJ1-2	TRBV2	-	-
CASSFDEQYF	TGTGCCAGCAGCTTCGACGAGCAGTACTTC	TRBJ2-7	TRBV5-8	-	-
CASSLNLGTSGRGVETQYF	TGTGCCAGCAGCTTGAATCTAGGGACTAGCGGGAGGGGGGTAGAGACCCAGTACTTC	TRBJ2-5	TRBV13	TRBD2	-
CASSLSTENIQYF	TGTGCCAGCAGCTTATCCACAGAAAACATTCAGTACTTC	TRBJ2-4	TRBV7-2	-	-
CSALTGGWRAKNIQYF	TGCAGCGCACTAACCGGAGGGTGGCGGGCCAAAAACATTCAGTACTTC	TRBJ2-4	TRBV29-1	-	-
CASSPGERGTYEQYF	TGCGCCAGCAGCCCGGGGGAGCGTGGCACCTACGAGCAGTACTTC	TRBJ2-7	TRBV5-1	-	-
CASSLDRGSGEQYF	TGTGCCAGCAGCCTGGACAGGGGGTCGGGCGAGCAGTACTTC	TRBJ2-7	TRBV7-3	TRBD1	-
CASTYDSSLRELFF	TGTGCCAGCACCTACGACAGTTCCTTACGGGAGCTGTTTTTT	TRBJ2-2	TRBV7-8	-	once
CASSVGRMAGGVYEQYF	TGTGCCAGCAGTGTTGGTAGGATGGCAGGGGGCGTCTACGAGCAGTACTTC	TRBJ2-7	TRBV6-1	TRBD1	-
CASSGDRNPETQYF	TGTGCCAGCAGCGGAGACAGAAATCCGGAGACCCAGTACTTC	TRBJ2-5	TRBV9	-	-
CASSSDNSNQPQHF	TGCGCCAGCAGCTCAGACAATAGCAATCAGCCCCAGCATTTT	TRBJ1-5	TRBV5-1	-	-
CASSLAPTGSYEQYF	TGTGCCAGCAGCTTGGCCCCGACAGGCTCCTACGAGCAGTACTTC	TRBJ2-7	TRBV5-6	-	-
CASSLVVAGSPYEQYF	TGTGCCAGCAGCTTAGTGGTAGCGGGTTCACCCTACGAGCAGTACTTC	TRBJ2-7	TRBV11-2	TRBD2	-
CATALGQASSYEQYF	TGTGCCACCGCTTTGGGACAGGCGAGCTCCTACGAGCAGTACTTC	TRBJ2-7	TRBV15	TRBD1	-
CASSLDRSTDTQYF	TGTGCCAGCAGCTTGGACAGGAGCACAGATACGCAGTATTTT	TRBJ2-3	TRBV7-8	TRBD1	-
CASSLASEQYF	TGTGCCAGCAGCTTAGCTAGCGAGCAGTACTTC	TRBJ2-7	TRBV11-2	-	-
CAISEDREADTQYF	TGTGCCATCAGTGAGGACAGGGAGGCAGATACGCAGTATTTT	TRBJ2-3	TRBV10-3	-	-